Following are 22 T cell receptor beta chains from one sample sequenced in a study of cytomegalovirus exposure and HLA in healthy donors. It was with 60 Vbeta and 13 Jbeta primers that the PCR ran. Libraries were prepared by immunoSEQ multiplex PCR; TCRdb keeps only in-frame clonotypes and omits some of them. Among 180,000 or so clones listed, roughly 77% were seen once. Sequenced material: PBMCs. These TCRs come from a woman in her 30s in good health and CMV-seropositive.

This rearrangement joins TRBV30 to TRBJ1-6; no clear D. V was trimmed by 7 bases and J by 12 bases, leaving 19 bases between them. Looked up from germline, CDR1 is GTSNPN and CDR2 is SVGIG (reference sequence). The CDR3 is 13 residues long. The CDR3 sequence is CASERAPDRPLHF. CDR3 nucleotide sequence: TGTGCCTCGGAGCGGGCCCCAGATCGACCCCTCCACTTT.

To note about this clone: The junction does not match germline at one end; this may be a read error. This chain joins TRBV5-8 and TRBJ2-4, with TRBD1 as a possible D gene (6 bases). The CDR3 has 14 residues. Germline CDR1 is SGHTS and CDR2 is YDEGEE. DNA of the CDR3: TGTGCCAGCAGCCCGGTCAGGGGAAAAAACAGTCAGTACTTC. The encoded protein is CASSPVRGKNSQYF.

V is TRBV14 and J is TRBJ2-3; D is unclear. Trimming shortened V by 4 bases and J by 3 bases, and 5 bases separated the two germline ends. Per germline, CDR1 SGHDN and CDR2 FVKESK. The CDR3 sequence is 12 residues long. CDR3 protein: CASSPRTDTQYF. The CDR3 nucleotides are TGTGCCAGCAGCCCGAGGACAGATACGCAGTATTTT.

The V call is TRBV9, the J call TRBJ2-2; D possibly corresponds to TRBD1 (6 bases). The CDR3 consists of 14 residues. V was cut by 3 bases and J by 7 bases, with 13 bases left in between. The germline gives CDR1 SGDLS, CDR2 YYNGEE. This CDR3 reads CASSATGPIGELFF. The CDR3 bases are TGTGCCAGCAGCGCCACAGGGCCCATCGGGGAGCTGTTTTTT.

This clone was recorded a few times. J is TRBJ2-5 and V is TRBV29-1; 11 nucleotides line up with TRBD2. Germline CDR1 and CDR2: SQVTM and ANQGSEA. V lost 6 bases, J lost 5 bases, and 11 bases stayed unmatched. The CDR3 has 15 amino acids. The CDR3 nucleotides are TGCAGCGTGGGAGCTAGCGGGGGGTATGGGGAGACCCAGTACTTC. Amino acids: CSVGASGGYGETQYF. The full variable domain, its missing parts supplied by reference TRBV29-1 and TRBJ2-5, is SAVISQKPSRDICQRGTSLTIQCQVDSQVTMMFWYRQQPGQSLTLIATANQGSEATYESGFVIDKFPISRPNLTFSTLTVSNMSPEDSSIYLCSVGASGGYGETQYFGPGTRLLVL.

The chain recombines TRBV27 with TRBJ1-4, with 7 bases that match TRBD1. CDR1 and CDR2 from the germline V gene are MNHEY and SMNVEV (reference sequence). J was trimmed by 3 bases and V by 3 bases; bases with no gene match: 7. The CDR3 consists of 16 residues. CDR3 bases: TGTGCCAGCAGTTTTCGATGGGACAGATCTAATGAAAAACTGTTTTTT. This codes for CASSFRWDRSNEKLFF.

V usage is TRBV28 and J usage is TRBJ2-1; 7 bases align to TRBD1. The length of the CDR3 is 15 residues. V dropped 9 bases and J dropped 12; count of bases not matched to a gene: 20. Germline CDR1 is MDHEN and CDR2 is SYDVKM. The CDR3 region has the DNA TGTGCCAGTTCACTTCCGGGACAGAGACTTCTATCGCAGTTCTTC. Translation gives CASSLPGQRLLSQFF.

This chain uses TRBV5-4 with TRBJ2-1; D not certain. The CDR3 covers 12 residues. Deletions cut 3 bases from V and 3 bases from J, with 4 bases between. The germline gives CDR1 SGHNT, CDR2 YYREEE (reference sequence). CDR3 DNA sequence: TGTGCCAGCAGCTCCGGCTACAATGAGCAGTTCTTC. Translation gives CASSSGYNEQFF.

In its sample, this clone was seen a few times. V usage is TRBV2 and J usage is TRBJ2-5, with 11 bases fitting TRBD1. Germline loops: CDR1 SNHLY, CDR2 FYNNEI. The CDR3 has 15 amino acids. Trimming cost V 8 bases and J 1 base; bases outside gene matches: 6. CDR3 loop: CASRGQGAFQETQYF. The CDR3 bases are TGTGCCAGCCGCGGACAGGGGGCTTTCCAAGAGACCCAGTACTTC.

V usage is TRBV5-5 and J usage is TRBJ2-7; 7 positions match TRBD1. V shed 0 bases and J 3 bases; nucleotides not matched to a gene: 3. This CDR3 has 14 amino acids. Germline CDR1 reads SGHKS; CDR2 reads YYEKEE (reference sequence). The CDR3, as DNA: TGTGCCAGCAGCTTGGGCAGGGGGAGCTACGAGCAGTACTTC. Translation: CASSLGRGSYEQYF.

The CDR3 protein is CAISESTGDRANYGYTF. The DNA for the CDR3 is TGTGCCATCAGTGAGTCGACTGGGGACAGGGCTAACTATGGCTACACCTTC. J is TRBJ1-2 and V is TRBV10-3; 9 bases align to TRBD1. Trimming took 0 bases from V and 0 from J; bases not matched to a gene: 5. The CDR3 contains 17 residues. Per the germline V gene, CDR1 is ENHRY and CDR2 is SYGVKD.

The sample holds a few counts of this clone. The gene calls are TRBV4-2 and TRBJ1-6; D uncertain. V was clipped by 2 bases and J by 7 bases, with 6 bases between them. Germline CDR1 LGHNA, CDR2 YNFKEQ. There are 13 residues in the CDR3. The CDR3 DNA reads as TGTGCCAGCAGCCAAAATATAAATTCACCCCTCCACTTT. It encodes CASSQNINSPLHF.

The chain recombines TRBV6-6 with TRBJ1-2; TRBD1 agrees at 8 bases. The CDR3 spans 14 residues. The junction had 2 bases not matched to a gene; V was cut back by 0 bases and J by 5 bases. Germline assignment: CDR1 MNHNY and CDR2 SVGAGI (reference sequence). DNA for the CDR3: TGTGCCAGCAGTTACTCGGGACAGGCTTATGGCTACACCTTC. Its protein product is CASSYSGQAYGYTF.

This chain connects TRBV10-1 to TRBJ2-1, with 9 bases fitting TRBD2. This CDR3 region has 16 residues. The germline V gene has CDR1 WNHNN and CDR2 SYGVQD (reference sequence). V lost 7 bases and J lost 7; bases outside the gene matches: 14. The CDR3 DNA is TGCGCCAGCATCACCCCGAGGGCGGGGGGGCGGAATGAGCAGTTCTTC. This sequence encodes CASITPRAGGRNEQFF.

The chain has TRBV11-3 and TRBJ2-1, with 11 bases identical to TRBD2. The V segment lost 1 base and the J segment 6 bases; nucleotides outside the gene matches: 2. This CDR3 contains 15 residues. CDR1 and CDR2 (germline): SGHNT, YENEEA. CDR3 nucleotides: TGTGCCAGCAGCTTAGTTAGCGGGGGGGTCAATGAGCAGTTCTTC. Residues: CASSLVSGGVNEQFF.

The chain combines TRBV29-1 with TRBJ2-2; tentative D call: TRBD2 (5 bases). Germline V lookup: CDR1 SQVTM, CDR2 ANQGSEA. The CDR3 consists of 15 residues. The V end lost 7 bases, the J end lost 0 bases, and 15 bases lay between the germline ends. CDR3 loop: CSALRGPTNTGELFF. CDR3 coding DNA: TGCAGCGCCCTCCGGGGTCCTACGAACACCGGGGAGCTGTTTTTT.

The V call is TRBV6-1, the J call TRBJ2-3; D gene ambiguous. V lost 6 bases to trimming and J lost 1 base, with 11 bases between them. Germline V lookup: CDR1 MNHNS, CDR2 SASEGT. The length of the CDR3 is 14 residues. The CDR3 DNA reads as TGTGCCAGCAGCCTTTACCGGGGCACAGATACGCAGTATTTT. This sequence encodes CASSLYRGTDTQYF.

This clone was detected only once. The chain carries TRBV10-1 and TRBJ2-1; TRBD1 is a possible D gene (5 bases). Trimming cost V 2 bases and J 6 bases, with 11 bases left between them. Germline loops: CDR1 WNHNN, CDR2 SYGVQD (reference sequence). The CDR3 contains 14 residues. In DNA, the CDR3 is TGCGCCAGCAGTGAGCGCAGGGTCGGCAATGAGCAGTTCTTC. This encodes CASSERRVGNEQFF.

The V gene is TRBV6-5, the J gene TRBJ2-5; D not certain. The J call is uncertain, as TRBJ2-7 better fits the DNA end. The length of the CDR3 is 14 residues. Per germline, CDR1 MNHEY and CDR2 SVGAGI. CDR3 nucleotides: TGTGCCAGCAACCCGACTCGGTTCACCTACGAGCAGTACTTC. This translates into CASNPTRFTYEQYF.

This clone was detected only once. The J gene is TRBJ2-2, the V gene TRBV30, with 8 bases fitting TRBD2. J gave up 4 bases and V 5 bases, and 3 bases lay outside the gene matches. This CDR3 has 13 amino acids. The germline CDR1 and CDR2 sequences are GTSNPN and SVGIG (reference sequence). The CDR3 region is CAWARGGTGELFF. CDR3 DNA sequence: TGTGCCTGGGCCCGGGGGGGCACCGGGGAGCTGTTTTTT.

The rearrangement uses TRBV19 and TRBJ1-2, with 9 bases fitting TRBD1. V dropped 8 bases and J dropped 2; count of bases not matched to a gene: 12. Germline V gene lookup returns CDR1 LNHDA and CDR2 SQIVND (reference sequence). The CDR3 length is 16 residues. The CDR3 here is CASGTHRDRANYGYTF. The CDR3 DNA follows: TGTGCCAGTGGGACCCACCGGGACAGGGCGAACTATGGCTACACCTTC.

The sample holds a few counts of this clone. J is TRBJ1-2 and V is TRBV2; D perhaps matches TRBD1 (6 bases). Trimming took off 6 bases at V and 3 bases at J, with 17 bases between the two ends. The CDR3 loop spans 15 amino acids. Germline V gives CDR1 SNHLY, CDR2 FYNNEI. Here the CDR3 reads CASRPRQARDYGYTF. The CDR3 nucleotides read TGTGCCAGCAGACCTCGACAGGCAAGGGACTATGGCTACACCTTC.